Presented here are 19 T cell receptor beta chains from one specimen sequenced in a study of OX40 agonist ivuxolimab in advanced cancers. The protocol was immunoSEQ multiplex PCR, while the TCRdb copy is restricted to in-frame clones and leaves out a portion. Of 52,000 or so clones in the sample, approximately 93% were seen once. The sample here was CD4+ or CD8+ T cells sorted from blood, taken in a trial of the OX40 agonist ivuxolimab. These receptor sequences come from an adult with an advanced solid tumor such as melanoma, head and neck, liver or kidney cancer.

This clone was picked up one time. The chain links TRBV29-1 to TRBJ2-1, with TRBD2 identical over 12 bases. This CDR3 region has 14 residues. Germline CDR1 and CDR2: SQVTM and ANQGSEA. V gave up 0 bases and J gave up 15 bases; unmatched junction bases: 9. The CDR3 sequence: CSVEDTSGRPAGFF. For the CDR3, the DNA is TGCAGCGTTGAAGACACTAGCGGGAGGCCCGCGGGGTTCTTC.

CDR3 DNA sequence: TGTGCCAGCAGTGGGGGGGGAAACACCATATATTTT. The encoded protein is CASSGGGNTIYF. The chain has TRBV25-1 and TRBJ1-3; a weak D match, TRBD1 (5 bases). Trimming took 4 bases from V and 4 from J, leaving 5 bases between them. Germline values: CDR1 MGHDK, CDR2 SYGVNS. The CDR3 length is 12 residues. Drawing the rest from reference TRBV25-1 and TRBJ1-3, the complete variable domain is EADIYQTPRYLVIGTGKKITLECSQTMGHDKMYWYQQDPGMELHLIHYSYGVNSTEKGDLSSESTVSRIRTEHFPLTLESARPSHTSQYLCASSGGGNTIYFGEGSWLTVV.

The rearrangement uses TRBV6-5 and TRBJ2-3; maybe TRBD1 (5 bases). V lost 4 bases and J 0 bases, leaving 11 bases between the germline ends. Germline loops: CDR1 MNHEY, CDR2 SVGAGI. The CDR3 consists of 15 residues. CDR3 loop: CASSWGGASTDTQYF. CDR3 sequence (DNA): TGTGCCAGCAGTTGGGGCGGAGCGAGCACAGATACGCAGTATTTT.

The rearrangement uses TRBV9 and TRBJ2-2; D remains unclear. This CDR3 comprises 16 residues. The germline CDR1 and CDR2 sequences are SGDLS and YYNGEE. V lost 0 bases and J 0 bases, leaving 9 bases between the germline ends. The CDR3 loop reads CASSVADRANTGELFF. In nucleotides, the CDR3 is TGTGCCAGCAGCGTAGCCGATCGCGCGAACACCGGGGAGCTGTTTTTT.

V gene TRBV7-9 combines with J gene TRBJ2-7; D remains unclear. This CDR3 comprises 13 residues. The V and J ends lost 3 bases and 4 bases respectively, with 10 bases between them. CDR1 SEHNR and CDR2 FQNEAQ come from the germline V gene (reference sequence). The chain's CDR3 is CASSLEQSYEQYF. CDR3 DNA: TGTGCCAGCAGCTTGGAACAATCTTACGAGCAGTACTTC.

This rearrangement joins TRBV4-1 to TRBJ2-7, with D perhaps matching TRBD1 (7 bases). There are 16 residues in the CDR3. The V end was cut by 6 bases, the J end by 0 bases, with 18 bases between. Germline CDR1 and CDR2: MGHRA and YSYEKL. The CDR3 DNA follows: TGCGCCAGCAGTAGATCCGCGGGACAGAGCTCCTACGAGCAGTACTTC. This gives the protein CASSRSAGQSSYEQYF.

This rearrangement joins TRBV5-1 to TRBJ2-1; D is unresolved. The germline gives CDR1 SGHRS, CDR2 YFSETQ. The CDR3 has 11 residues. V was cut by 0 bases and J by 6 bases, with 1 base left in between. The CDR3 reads CASSLANEQFF. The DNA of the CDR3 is TGCGCCAGCAGCTTGGCCAATGAGCAGTTCTTC.

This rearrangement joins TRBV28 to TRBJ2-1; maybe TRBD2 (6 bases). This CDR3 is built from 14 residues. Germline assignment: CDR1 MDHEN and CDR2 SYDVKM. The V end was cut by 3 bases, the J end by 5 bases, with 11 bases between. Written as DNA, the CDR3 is TGTGCCAGCAGTTTCGAGCGGGCCGACAATGAGCAGTTCTTC. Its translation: CASSFERADNEQFF.

The CDR3 region has the DNA TGTGCCAGCAGCCCCCCGCTGGGCTCCTACGAGCAGTACTTC. Protein: CASSPPLGSYEQYF. This chain joins TRBV7-9 and TRBJ2-7; D gene ambiguous. This CDR3 comprises 14 residues. Trimming removed 5 bases at V and 0 bases at J, with 11 bases between. The germline V gene encodes CDR1 SEHNR and CDR2 FQNEAQ (reference sequence).

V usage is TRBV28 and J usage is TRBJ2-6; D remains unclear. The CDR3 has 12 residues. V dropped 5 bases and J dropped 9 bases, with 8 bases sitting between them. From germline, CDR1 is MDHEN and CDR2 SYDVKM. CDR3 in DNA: TGTGCCAGCAGTCTGTCTGGCAACGTCCTGACTTTC. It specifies CASSLSGNVLTF.

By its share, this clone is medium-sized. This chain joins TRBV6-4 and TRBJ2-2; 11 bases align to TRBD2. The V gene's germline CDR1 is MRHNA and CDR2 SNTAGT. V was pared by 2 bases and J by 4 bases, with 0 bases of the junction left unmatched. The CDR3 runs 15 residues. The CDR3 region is CASSDTSGSTGELFF. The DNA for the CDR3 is TGTGCCAGCAGTGACACTAGCGGGAGCACCGGGGAGCTGTTTTTT.

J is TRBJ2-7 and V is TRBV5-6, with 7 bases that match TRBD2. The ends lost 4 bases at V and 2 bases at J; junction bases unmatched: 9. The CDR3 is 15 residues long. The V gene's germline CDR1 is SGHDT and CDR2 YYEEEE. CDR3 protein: CASSTDRLAAYEQYF. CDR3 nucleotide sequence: TGTGCCAGCAGCACCGACCGACTAGCTGCCTACGAGCAGTACTTC.

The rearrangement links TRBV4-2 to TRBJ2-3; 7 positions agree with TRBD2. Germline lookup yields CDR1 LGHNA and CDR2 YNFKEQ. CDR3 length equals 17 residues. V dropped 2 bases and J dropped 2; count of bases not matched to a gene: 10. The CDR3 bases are TGTGCCAGCAGCCAATATCCCCGAGCGGGGTTCACAGATACGCAGTATTTT. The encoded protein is CASSQYPRAGFTDTQYF.

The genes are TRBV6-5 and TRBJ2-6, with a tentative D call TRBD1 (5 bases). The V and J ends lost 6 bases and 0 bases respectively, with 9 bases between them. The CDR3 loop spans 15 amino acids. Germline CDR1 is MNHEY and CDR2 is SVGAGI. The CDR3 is CASSLQGSGANVLTF. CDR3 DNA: TGTGCCAGCAGCCTCCAGGGCTCTGGGGCCAACGTCCTGACTTTC.

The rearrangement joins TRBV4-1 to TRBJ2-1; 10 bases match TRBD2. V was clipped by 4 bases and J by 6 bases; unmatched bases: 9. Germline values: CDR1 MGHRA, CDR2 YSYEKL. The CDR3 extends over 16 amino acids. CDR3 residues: CASSRPGLASSNEQFF. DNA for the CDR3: TGCGCCAGCAGCCGCCCGGGACTAGCGAGTTCCAATGAGCAGTTCTTC.

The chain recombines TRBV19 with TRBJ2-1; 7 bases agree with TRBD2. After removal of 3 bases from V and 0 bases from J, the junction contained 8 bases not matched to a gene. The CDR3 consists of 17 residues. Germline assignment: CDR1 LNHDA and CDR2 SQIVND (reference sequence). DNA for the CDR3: TGTGCCAGTAGTATGTGGATCGGCGGGAGCTCCTACAATGAGCAGTTCTTC. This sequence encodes CASSMWIGGSSYNEQFF.

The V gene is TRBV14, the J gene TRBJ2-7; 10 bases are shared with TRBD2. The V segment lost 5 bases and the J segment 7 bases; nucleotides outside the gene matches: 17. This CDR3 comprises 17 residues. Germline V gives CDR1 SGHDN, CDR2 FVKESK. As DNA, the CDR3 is TGTGCCAGCAGCTTGTTGTGGACTAGCGGATCTCCTCGTGAGCAGTACTTC. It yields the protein CASSLLWTSGSPREQYF.

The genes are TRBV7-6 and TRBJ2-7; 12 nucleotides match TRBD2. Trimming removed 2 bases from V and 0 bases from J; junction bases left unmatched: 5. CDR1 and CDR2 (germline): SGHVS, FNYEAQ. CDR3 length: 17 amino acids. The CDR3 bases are TGTGCCAGCAGCTTATTGCTAGCGGGAGGGTCCTCCTACGAGCAGTACTTC. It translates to CASSLLLAGGSSYEQYF. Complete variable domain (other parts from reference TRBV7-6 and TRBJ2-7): GAGVSQSPRYKVTKRGQDVALRCDPISGHVSLYWYRQALGQGPEFLTYFNYEAQQDKSGLPNDRFSAERPEGSISTLTIQRTEQRDSAMYRCASSLLLAGGSSYEQYFGPGTRLTVT.

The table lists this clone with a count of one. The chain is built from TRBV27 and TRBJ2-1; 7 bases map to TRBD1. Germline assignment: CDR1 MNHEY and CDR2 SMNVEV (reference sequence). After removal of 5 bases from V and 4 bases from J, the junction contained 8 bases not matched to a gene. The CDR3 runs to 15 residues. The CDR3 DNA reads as TGTGCCAGCAGTAAAAGGGACAGACTATACAATGAGCAGTTCTTC. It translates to CASSKRDRLYNEQFF.